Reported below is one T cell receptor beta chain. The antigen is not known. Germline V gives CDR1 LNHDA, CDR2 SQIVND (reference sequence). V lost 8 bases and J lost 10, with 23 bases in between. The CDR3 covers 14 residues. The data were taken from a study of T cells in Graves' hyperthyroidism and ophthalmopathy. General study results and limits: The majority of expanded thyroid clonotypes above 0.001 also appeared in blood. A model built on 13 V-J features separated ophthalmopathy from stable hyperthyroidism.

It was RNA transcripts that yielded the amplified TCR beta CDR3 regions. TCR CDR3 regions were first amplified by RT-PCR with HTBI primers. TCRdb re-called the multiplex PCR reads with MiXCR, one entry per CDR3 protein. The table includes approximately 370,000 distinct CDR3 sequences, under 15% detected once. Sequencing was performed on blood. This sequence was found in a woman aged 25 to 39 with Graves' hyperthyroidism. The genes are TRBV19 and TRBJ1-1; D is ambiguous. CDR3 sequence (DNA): TGTGCCAGTGGTACCAGCCCGGAGTCATGGGGAGCTTTCTTT. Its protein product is CASGTSPESWGAFF. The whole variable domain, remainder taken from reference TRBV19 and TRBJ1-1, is DGGITQSPKYLFRKEGQNVTLSCEQNLNHDAMYWYRQDPGQGLRLIYYSQIVNDFQKGDIAEGYSVSREKKESFPLTVTSAQKNPTAFYLCASGTSPESWGAFFGQGTRLTVV.